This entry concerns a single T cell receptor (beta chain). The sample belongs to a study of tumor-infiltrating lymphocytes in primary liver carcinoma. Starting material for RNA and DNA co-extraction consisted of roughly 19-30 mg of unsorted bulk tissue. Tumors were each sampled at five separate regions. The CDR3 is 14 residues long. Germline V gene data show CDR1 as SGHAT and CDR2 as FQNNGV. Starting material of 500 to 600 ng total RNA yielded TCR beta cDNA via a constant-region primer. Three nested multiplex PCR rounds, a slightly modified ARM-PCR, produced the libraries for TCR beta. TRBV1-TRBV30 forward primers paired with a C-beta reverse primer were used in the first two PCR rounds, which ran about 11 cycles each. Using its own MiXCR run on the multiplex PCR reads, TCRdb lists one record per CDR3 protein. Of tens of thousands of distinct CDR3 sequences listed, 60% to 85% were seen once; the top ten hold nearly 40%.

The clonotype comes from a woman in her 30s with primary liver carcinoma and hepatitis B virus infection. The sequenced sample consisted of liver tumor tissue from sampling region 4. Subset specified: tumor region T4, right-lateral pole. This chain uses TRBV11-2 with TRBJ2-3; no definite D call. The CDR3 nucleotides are TGTGAGGGCAGCCCACAAACTCACACAGATACGCAGTATTTT. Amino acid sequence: CEGSPQTHTDTQYF.